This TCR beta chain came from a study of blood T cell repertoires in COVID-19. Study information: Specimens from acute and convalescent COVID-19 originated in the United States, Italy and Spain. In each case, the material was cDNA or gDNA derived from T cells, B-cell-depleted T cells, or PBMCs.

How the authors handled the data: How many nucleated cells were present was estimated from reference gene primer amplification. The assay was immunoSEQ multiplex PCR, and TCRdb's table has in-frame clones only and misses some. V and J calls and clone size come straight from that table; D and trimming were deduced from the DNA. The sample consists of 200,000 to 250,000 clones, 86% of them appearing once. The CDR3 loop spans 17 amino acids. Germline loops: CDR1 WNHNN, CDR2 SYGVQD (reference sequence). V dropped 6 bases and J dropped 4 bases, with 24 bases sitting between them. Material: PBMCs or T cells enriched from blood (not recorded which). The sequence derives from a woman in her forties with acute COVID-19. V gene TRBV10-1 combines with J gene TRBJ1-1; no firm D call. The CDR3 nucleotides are TGCGCCAGCAGGAGTCCGAAAGATTTACAGTTCCCCACTGAAGCTTTCTTT. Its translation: CASRSPKDLQFPTEAFF.